This T cell receptor beta chain originates from a study of cytomegalovirus exposure and HLA in healthy donors. The study's findings and limits: The study put 150 or so TCR beta chains on its list as cytomegalovirus-associated. Subsequent analysis found a tendency for first-cohort TCR clusters to co-occur within the 90 to 150 validation repertoires.

Among the 110 or so subjects of the validation cohort, separate from the approximately 660-subject first cohort, were the donors. A remark on this clone: Its specificity is unknown.

Profiled with immunoSEQ multiplex PCR; TCRdb holds only in-frame clones, not every one. The top ten clones hold 0.35% to 0.4% of a sample with 250,000 to 300,000 clones, 85% to 90% of them seen once. CDR3 size: 16 residues. The V end lost 5 bases, the J end lost 1 base, and 15 bases lay between the germline ends. Germline lookup yields CDR1 SGHVS and CDR2 FNYEAQ. This TCR derives from a woman aged 18 to 35 in good health and CMV-seronegative. This chain uses TRBV7-6 with TRBJ1-5; a weak D match, TRBD1 (5 bases). The material sequenced was PBMCs. The CDR3 nucleotides are TGTGCCAGCAGCCCACTCGGGGGGGAAAGCAATCAGCCCCAGCATTTT. Its translation is CASSPLGGESNQPQHF.